This TCR beta chain stems from a study of identical twins. On this clonotype itself: Its specificity is unknown.

Study results and caveats: Researchers caution that invariant MAIT and iNKT cells could partly confound zero-insertion analyses. Twins shared beta out-of-frame sequences in excess, but this excess was weaker.

From the 5' RACE reads, TCRdb called clonotypes with MiXCR, one entry per CDR3 protein. The data hold about 340,000 distinct CDR3 sequences, with approximately 9.1% observed a single time. CDR1 LGHDT and CDR2 YNNKEL come from the germline V gene (reference sequence). V dropped 1 base and J dropped 9; count of bases not matched to a gene: 7. This CDR3 is built from 15 residues. The sequence derives from a woman aged 45-60 years in good health. V usage is TRBV3-1 and J usage is TRBJ2-1; 9 bases align to TRBD2. Sequencing was carried out using naive T cells sorted from blood. The CDR3 here is CASSQALAGSIEQFF. The CDR3 nucleotides are TGTGCCAGCAGCCAAGCGCTAGCGGGAAGTATTGAGCAGTTCTTC.